Listed below are T cell receptor beta chains from one sample, sequenced in a study of human T cells and chemical hapten exposure. TCRdb called the RACE reads again in MiXCR, with one record for every CDR3 protein. The sample yields 75,000 to 90,000 distinct CDR3 sequences, over 9.5% seen once. This sample comprised whole blood, obtained in connection with sensitization to the hapten diphenylcyclopropenone (DPC). Every receptor here comes from a woman aged 45-59 years with alopecia areata. Some clones in this sample may be carry-over from other donors' samples. The CDR3 runs from the conserved cysteine through the conserved F or W. Fields, in order: D gene, V gene, J gene, clone size, CDR3 protein, CDR3 DNA. The D gene is left open where the match is weak. For some rows the clone size is stated as once, few or many, or as a class when expanded; others skip it.

>.|TRBV30|TRBJ2-5|many
CAWSVIEETQYF
TGTGCCTGGAGTGTAATTGAGGAGACCCAGTACTTC
>.|TRBV7-9|TRBJ1-3|.
CASSFYGNTIYF
TGTGCCAGCAGCTTTTATGGAAACACCATATATTTT
>.|TRBV20-1|TRBJ1-5|many
CSAIYAGDGQPQHF
TGCAGTGCTATCTATGCCGGGGATGGTCAGCCCCAGCATTTT
>.|TRBV5-1|TRBJ1-1|many
CASSLAGMNTEAFF
TGCGCCAGCAGCTTGGCGGGAATGAACACTGAAGCTTTCTTT
>.|TRBV19|TRBJ1-5|.
CASKVRDQNQPQHF
TGTGCCAGTAAAGTCAGGGATCAAAATCAGCCCCAGCATTTT
>.|TRBV21-1|TRBJ2-3|many
CASSNLCGPSTDTQYF
TGTGCCAGCAGCAATCTTTGCGGCCCAAGCACAGATACGCAGTATTTT
>.|TRBV6-1|TRBJ1-1|.
CASSELWEDTEAFF
TGTGCCAGCAGTGAACTGTGGGAAGACACTGAAGCTTTCTTT
>TRBD2|TRBV3-1|TRBJ2-1|few
CASSQGAGGPSRVEQFF
TGTGCCAGCAGCCAAGGAGCGGGAGGGCCGTCGCGTGTTGAGCAGTTCTTC
>.|TRBV12-5|TRBJ2-3|many
CASGSRNRGLILTQYF
TGTGCTAGTGGTTCGCGAAATAGGGGACTCATCCTTACGCAGTATTTT
>TRBD1|TRBV2|TRBJ2-2|many
CASKRDRGTSNTGELFF
TGTGCCAGCAAGAGGGACAGGGGAACTTCGAACACCGGGGAGCTGTTTTTT
>.|TRBV30|TRBJ1-2|many
CAWSQARGGYTF
TGTGCCTGGAGTCAAGCCAGGGGTGGCTACACCTTC
>.|TRBV29-1|TRBJ1-1|many
CSVDRTMNTEAFF
TGCAGCGTTGATCGGACAATGAACACTGAAGCTTTCTTT
>TRBD2|TRBV2|TRBJ2-1|.
CASSEMGLPYNEQFF
TGTGCCAGCAGTGAAATGGGACTACCGTACAATGAGCAGTTCTTC
>TRBD2|TRBV6-1|TRBJ2-7|many
CASSEARLAVSEQYF
TGTGCCAGCAGTGAAGCGCGACTAGCGGTCTCCGAGCAGTACTTC
>.|TRBV18|TRBJ2-1|.
CASSRSGQDNEQFF
TGTGCCAGCTCACGATCGGGACAAGACAATGAGCAGTTCTTC
>.|TRBV5-5|TRBJ2-7|many
CASSFISYEQYF
TGTGCCAGCAGCTTCATCTCCTACGAGCAGTACTTC
>.|TRBV15|TRBJ2-5|many
CATSFQRVIQETQYF
TGTGCCACCAGCTTCCAGAGGGTTATACAAGAGACCCAGTACTTC
>.|TRBV2|TRBJ1-2|.
CASRMGTDYGYTF
TGTGCCAGCAGAATGGGGACCGACTATGGCTACACCTTC
>.|TRBV9|TRBJ2-6|.
CASSTRDGTSESGANVLTF
TGTGCCAGCAGCACCCGAGACGGGACGTCAGAATCTGGGGCCAACGTCCTGACTTTC
>.|TRBV4-3|TRBJ1-2|few
CASSQPGADGYGYTF
TGCGCCAGCAGCCAACCCGGGGCCGATGGGTATGGCTACACCTTC
>.|TRBV27|TRBJ2-3|.
CASSYGLAGDTQYF
TGTGCCAGCAGTTATGGCCTAGCTGGAGATACGCAGTATTTT
>.|TRBV20-1|TRBJ2-7|few
CSARGPVYYEQYF
TGCAGTGCTAGGGGTCCTGTGTACTACGAGCAGTACTTC
>.|TRBV27|TRBJ1-1|.
CASSLSGGTEASF
TGTGCCAGCAGTTTATCAGGGGGGACTGAAGCTTCCTTT
>TRBD1|TRBV28|TRBJ2-1|many
CASRDRVSEQFF
TGTGCCAGCAGAGACAGGGTATCAGAGCAGTTCTTC
>TRBD1|TRBV4-3|TRBJ2-7|many
CASSQNTPGTGGEQYF
TGCGCCAGCAGCCAAAATACACCCGGGACAGGGGGCGAGCAGTACTTC
>.|TRBV30|TRBJ1-6|many
CAWRQSSYNSPLHF
TGTGCCTGGAGACAGAGCTCCTATAATTCACCCCTCCACTTT
>TRBD2|TRBV6-2/TRBV6-3|TRBJ2-1|many
CASTSRGAGVWETRGQFF
TGTGCCAGCACCTCCCGAGGAGCGGGAGTATGGGAAACAAGGGGGCAGTTCTTC
>.|TRBV6-5|TRBJ2-3|many
CASSYNGRVTDTQYF
TGTGCCAGCAGTTACAACGGCAGGGTCACAGATACGCAGTATTTT
>.|TRBV6-2/TRBV6-3|TRBJ2-2|few
CASSYPLRGYTGELFF
TGTGCCAGCAGTTATCCCCTCCGCGGGTACACCGGGGAGCTGTTTTTT
>.|TRBV12-3/TRBV12-4|TRBJ2-7|.
CASRDKNRFEQYF
TGTGCCAGCAGAGATAAAAACAGGTTCGAGCAGTACTTC
>TRBD1|TRBV10-3|TRBJ1-1|many
CAIRETGRMNTEAFF
TGTGCCATCAGGGAGACAGGGCGGATGAACACTGAAGCTTTCTTT
>.|TRBV9|TRBJ2-6|.
CASSTRSGANVLTF
TGTGCCAGCAGCACCCGCTCTGGGGCCAACGTCCTGACTTTC
>.|TRBV3-1|TRBJ2-1|many
CASSQEGGVGYNEQFF
TGTGCCAGCAGCCAAGAAGGCGGAGTGGGCTACAATGAGCAGTTCTTC
>TRBD1|TRBV5-1|TRBJ1-6|many
CASRQTPGQGNSPLHF
TGCGCCAGCAGACAAACGCCGGGACAGGGTAATTCACCCCTCCACTTT
>TRBD2|TRBV29-1|TRBJ2-1|few
CSADRGRASEKFF
TGCAGCGCAGACCGGGGGAGGGCCTCCGAGAAGTTCTTC
>TRBD1|TRBV2|TRBJ2-7|many
CASSVAGTAYEQYF
TGTGCCAGCAGTGTTGCCGGGACAGCCTACGAGCAGTACTTC
>.|TRBV5-5|TRBJ1-1|.
CASSLLVRDTEAFF
TGTGCCAGCAGCTTGCTGGTCCGGGACACTGAAGCTTTCTTT
>.|TRBV7-9|TRBJ1-5|few
CASSLFGQPQHF
TGTGCCAGCAGCTTATTCGGGCAGCCCCAGCATTTT
>.|TRBV29-1|TRBJ2-7|many
CSVVRGDYEQYF
TGCAGCGTTGTAAGAGGTGACTACGAGCAGTACTTC
>.|TRBV2|TRBJ1-6|few
CASRPTTQGPLHF
TGTGCCAGCAGACCGACTACCCAGGGACCCCTCCACTTT
>TRBD2|TRBV5-4|TRBJ2-3|.
CASSPSGRGKFADTQYF
TGTGCCAGCAGCCCAAGCGGGAGAGGGAAGTTCGCAGATACGCAGTATTTT
>TRBD2|TRBV6-1|TRBJ2-1|few
CASRRTSGLYIEQFF
TGTGCCAGCAGGAGGACTAGCGGGCTGTATATTGAGCAGTTCTTC
>.|TRBV29-1|TRBJ2-1|many
CSVSQEAYNEQFF
TGCAGCGTTAGTCAGGAAGCCTACAATGAGCAGTTCTTC
>.|TRBV2|TRBJ2-4|many
CASRNTALAKNIQYF
TGTGCCAGCAGGAACACAGCATTAGCCAAAAACATTCAGTACTTC
>TRBD2|TRBV7-9|TRBJ2-7|few
CASSLTSGRFDEQYF
TGTGCCAGCAGCTTAACTAGCGGGAGATTCGACGAGCAGTACTTC
>.|TRBV19|TRBJ1-5|few
CASSIDGNQPQHF
TGTGCCAGTAGTATAGACGGCAATCAGCCCCAGCATTTT
>TRBD1|TRBV5-6|TRBJ1-1|many
CASSPDQGAMNTEAFF
TGTGCCAGCAGCCCCGACCAGGGGGCCATGAACACTGAAGCTTTCTTT